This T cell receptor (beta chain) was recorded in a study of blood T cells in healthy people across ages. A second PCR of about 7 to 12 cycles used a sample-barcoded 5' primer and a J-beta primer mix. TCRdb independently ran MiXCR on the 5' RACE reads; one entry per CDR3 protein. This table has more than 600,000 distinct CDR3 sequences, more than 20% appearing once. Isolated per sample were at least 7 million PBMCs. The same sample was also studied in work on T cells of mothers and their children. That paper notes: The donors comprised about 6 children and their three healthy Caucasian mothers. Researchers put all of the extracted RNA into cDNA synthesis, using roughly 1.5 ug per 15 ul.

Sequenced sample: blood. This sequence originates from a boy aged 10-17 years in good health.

CDR3 sequence reads: CASSSGDQPQHF. CDR3 nucleotides: TGTGCCAGCAGTTCGGGCGATCAGCCCCAGCATTTT. The chain uses TRBV12-3 or TRBV12-4 and TRBJ1-5; D is unclear. Trimming took off 4 bases at V and 5 bases at J, with 6 bases between the two ends. The CDR3 extends over 12 amino acids.